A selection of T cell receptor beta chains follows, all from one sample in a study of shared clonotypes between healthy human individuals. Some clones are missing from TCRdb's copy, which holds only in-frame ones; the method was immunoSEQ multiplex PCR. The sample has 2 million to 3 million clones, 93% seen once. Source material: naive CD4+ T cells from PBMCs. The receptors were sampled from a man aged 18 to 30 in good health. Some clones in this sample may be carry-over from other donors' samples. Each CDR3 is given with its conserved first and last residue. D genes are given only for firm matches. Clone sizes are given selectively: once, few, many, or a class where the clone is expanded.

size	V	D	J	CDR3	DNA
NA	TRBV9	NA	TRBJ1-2	CASTLLPQANYGYTF	TGTGCCAGCACCCTACTACCACAGGCGAACTATGGCTACACCTTC
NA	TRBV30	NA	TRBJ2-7	CAWTTGNVAYEQYF	TGTGCCTGGACAACAGGGAACGTAGCCTACGAGCAGTACTTC
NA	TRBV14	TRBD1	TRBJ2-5	CASSRNRGGETQYF	TGTGCCAGCAGCCGAAACAGGGGTGGCGAGACCCAGTACTTC
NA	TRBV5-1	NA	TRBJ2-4	CAGEGGMSKNIQYF	TGCGCCGGCGAAGGGGGGATGTCCAAAAACATTCAGTACTTC
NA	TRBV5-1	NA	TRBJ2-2	CASSLFFGDSNTGELFF	TGCGCCAGCAGCTTGTTTTTCGGGGACTCGAACACCGGGGAGCTGTTTTTT
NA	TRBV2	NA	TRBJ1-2	CASSGARAYGYTF	TGTGCCAGCAGTGGCGCCAGGGCCTATGGCTACACCTTC
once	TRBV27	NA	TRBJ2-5	CASRARETQYF	TGTGCCAGCAGGGCTCGGGAGACCCAGTACTTC
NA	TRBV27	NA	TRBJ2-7	CASSLDRFTYEQYF	TGTGCCAGCAGTTTAGACAGATTTACCTACGAGCAGTACTTC
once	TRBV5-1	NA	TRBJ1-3	CASSLQYGNTIYF	TGCGCCAGCAGCTTACAATACGGAAACACCATATATTTT
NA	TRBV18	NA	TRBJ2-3	CASSLDDTQYF	TGTGCCAGCTCACTGGATGATACGCAGTATTTT
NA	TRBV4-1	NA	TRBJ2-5	CASSQGQHQETQYF	TGCGCCAGCAGCCAAGGACAGCACCAAGAGACCCAGTACTTC
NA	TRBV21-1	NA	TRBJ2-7	CASSRWPSYEQYF	TGTGCCAGCAGCAGATGGCCATCCTACGAGCAGTACTTC
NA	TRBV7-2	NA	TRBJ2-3	CASSIGGLSTDTQYF	TGTGCCAGCAGTATCGGAGGGCTTAGCACAGATACGCAGTATTTT
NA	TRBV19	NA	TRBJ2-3	CASRSRPSSTDTQYF	TGTGCCAGTAGGAGCAGGCCCTCGAGCACAGATACGCAGTATTTT
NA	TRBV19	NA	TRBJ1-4	CASSIEGRKATNEKLFF	TGTGCCAGTAGTATCGAGGGACGAAAGGCGACTAATGAAAAACTGTTTTTT
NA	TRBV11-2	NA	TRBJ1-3	CASSLEARASGNTIYF	TGTGCCAGCAGCTTAGAGGCCAGGGCCTCTGGAAACACCATATATTTT
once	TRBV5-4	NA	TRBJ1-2	CASSLAGGGYGYTF	TGTGCCAGCAGCTTGGCCGGCGGCGGCTATGGCTACACCTTC
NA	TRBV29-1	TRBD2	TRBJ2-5	CSGSGGPETQYF	TGCAGCGGCTCGGGAGGGCCTGAGACCCAGTACTTC
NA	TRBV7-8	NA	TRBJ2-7	CASSPWGNSYEQYF	TGTGCCAGCAGCCCCTGGGGCAACTCCTACGAGCAGTACTTC
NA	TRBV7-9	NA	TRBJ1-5	CASSLAGGGQPQHF	TGTGCCAGCAGCTTAGCGGGGGGGGGACAGCCCCAGCATTTT
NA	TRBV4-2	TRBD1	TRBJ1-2	CASSQQGAMGGYTF	TGTGCCAGCAGCCAACAGGGGGCGATGGGAGGCTACACCTTC
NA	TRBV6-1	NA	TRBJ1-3	CASSEAGGSSGNTIYF	TGTGCCAGCAGTGAAGCGGGAGGGTCCTCTGGAAACACCATATATTTT
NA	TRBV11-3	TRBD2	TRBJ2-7	CASSLGSSGIVNF	TGTGCCAGCAGCTTAGGGTCTAGCGGGATCGTGAACTTC
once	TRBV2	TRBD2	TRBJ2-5	CASSPSGAMETQYF	TGTGCCAGCAGCCCCAGCGGGGCGATGGAGACCCAGTACTTC
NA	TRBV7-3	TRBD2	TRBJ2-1	CASSLQALAGDNEQFF	TGTGCCAGCAGCTTACAGGCACTAGCGGGGGACAATGAGCAGTTCTTC
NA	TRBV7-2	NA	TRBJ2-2	CASSPLDYPPGELFF	TGTGCCAGCAGCCCACTGGACTATCCCCCCGGGGAGCTGTTTTTT
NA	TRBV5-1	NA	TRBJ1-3	CASSLVSGTALGVGNTIYF	TGCGCCAGCAGCTTGGTTTCAGGGACGGCCCTAGGCGTTGGAAACACCATATATTTT
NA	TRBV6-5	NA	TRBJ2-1	CASSYLGFTRDNEQFF	TGTGCCAGCAGTTACCTAGGATTTACCCGGGACAATGAGCAGTTCTTC
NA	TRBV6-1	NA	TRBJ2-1	CASSEMRQLNEQFF	TGTGCCAGCAGTGAAATGCGGCAGTTGAATGAGCAGTTCTTC
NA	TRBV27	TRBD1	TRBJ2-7	CASRRGQGAGEQYF	TGTGCCAGCAGACGAGGACAGGGGGCAGGGGAGCAGTACTTC
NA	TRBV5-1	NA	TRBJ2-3	CASTQMGAADTQYF	TGCGCCAGCACCCAGATGGGGGCGGCAGATACGCAGTATTTT
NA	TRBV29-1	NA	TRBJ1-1	CSVEGRVSDTEAFF	TGCAGCGTTGAAGGCAGGGTATCGGACACTGAAGCTTTCTTT
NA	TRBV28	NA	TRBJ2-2	CASSFWDWWGTGELFF	TGTGCCAGCAGTTTTTGGGATTGGTGGGGGACCGGGGAGCTGTTTTTT
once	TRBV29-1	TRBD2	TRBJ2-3	CSVVPRGGGTDTQYF	TGCAGCGTTGTCCCCCGCGGGGGTGGAACAGATACGCAGTATTTT
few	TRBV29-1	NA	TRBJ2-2	CSVGSRGPGTGELFF	TGCAGCGTCGGGAGCCGGGGCCCGGGCACCGGGGAGCTGTTTTTT
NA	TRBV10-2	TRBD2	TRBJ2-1	CASKGLALANEQFF	TGCGCCAGCAAAGGACTAGCTCTGGCCAATGAGCAGTTCTTC
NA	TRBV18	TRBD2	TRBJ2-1	CASSPQKREVNEQFF	TGTGCCAGCTCACCACAGAAGCGGGAGGTAAATGAGCAGTTCTTC
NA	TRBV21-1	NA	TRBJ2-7	CASTPMTLSYEQYF	TGTGCCAGCACCCCCATGACTCTATCCTACGAGCAGTACTTC
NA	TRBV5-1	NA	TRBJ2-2	CASSLFRGEGRNGELFF	TGCGCCAGCAGCTTGTTCCGCGGGGAAGGCAGGAACGGGGAGCTGTTTTTT
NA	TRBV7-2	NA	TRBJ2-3	CASSRSWGSDTQYF	TGTGCCAGCAGCCGTTCCTGGGGGTCAGATACGCAGTATTTT
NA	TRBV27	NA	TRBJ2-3	CASSLTRAGTQYF	TGTGCCAGCAGTTTGACCCGTGCCGGTACGCAGTATTTT
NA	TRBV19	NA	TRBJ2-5	CASSIFQAGRETQYF	TGTGCCAGTAGTATATTCCAGGCGGGAAGGGAGACCCAGTACTTC
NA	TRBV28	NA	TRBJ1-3	CASSLPDGNTIYF	TGTGCCAGCAGTTTACCAGACGGAAACACCATATATTTT
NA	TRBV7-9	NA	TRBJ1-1	CASSLVGGDTEAFF	TGTGCCAGCAGCTTAGTTGGGGGGGATACTGAAGCTTTCTTT